The following is a T cell receptor beta chain sequence with its context. Its antigen remains unidentified. This sample is part of a study of shared clonotypes between healthy human individuals. The CDR3 length is 14 residues. V lost 6 bases and J lost 6; bases outside the gene matches: 4. Germline CDR1 MNHNS, CDR2 SASEGT. TCRdb's copy holds only in-frame clones and misses some; the assay was immunoSEQ multiplex PCR. The data hold 400,000 or so clones, with about 96% observed a single time. Regarding the study as a whole: Non-shared clonotypes displayed generation probabilities falling below those of clonotypes present in all four donors.

The source of this sequence is a man aged 30 to 45 in good health. The source material was memory CD8+ T cells sorted from blood. Subset defined: CD45RO+ cells pooled with CCR7-negative TemRA cells. V gene TRBV6-1 combines with J gene TRBJ1-4, with 10 bases lining up with TRBD1. The CDR3 is CASRTGGLDEKLFF. In DNA, the CDR3 is TGTGCCAGCAGGACAGGGGGCTTGGATGAAAAACTGTTTTTT.